Listed here are 21 T cell receptor beta chains from one sample, sequenced in a study. Assay used: immunoSEQ multiplex PCR; TCRdb lists only in-frame clones, some missing. The sample has under 65,000 clones, 80% to 95% seen once. The sequenced sample was PBMCs. These receptors were obtained from a man aged 35 to 55 with rheumatoid arthritis.

The chain has TRBV7-3 and TRBJ2-1; the match to TRBD2 covers 14 bases. Germline-derived CDR1 and CDR2 are SGHTA and FQGTGA. The V gene end was trimmed by 5 bases and the J gene end by 6 bases; junction bases not matched to a gene: 3. The length of the CDR3 is 15 residues. Here the CDR3 reads CASSLTSGRGNEQFF. CDR3 DNA: TGTGCCAGCAGCCTGACTAGCGGGAGGGGCAATGAGCAGTTCTTC.

The chain joins TRBV28 to TRBJ1-5; 11 bases are a match to TRBD1. Germline-derived CDR1 and CDR2 are MDHEN and SYDVKM. Trimming removed 6 bases from V and 6 bases from J; junction bases left unmatched: 7. CDR3 length: 15 amino acids. The CDR3 protein is CASRPGQGVGQPQHF. CDR3 DNA sequence: TGTGCCAGCAGACCGGGACAGGGGGTTGGTCAGCCCCAGCATTTT.

This clone came up once. J is TRBJ1-5 and V is TRBV19; 8 bases fit TRBD1. J lost 6 bases, V lost 1 base, and 5 bases had no gene match. Per germline, CDR1 LNHDA and CDR2 SQIVND (reference sequence). This CDR3 region has 15 residues. Written as DNA, the CDR3 is TGTGCCAGTAGTATAGGGGCACAGGGGGTTCAGCCCCAGCATTTT. This translates into CASSIGAQGVQPQHF. Together with reference TRBV19 and TRBJ1-5, the CDR3 gives the full variable domain: DGGITQSPKYLFRKEGQNVTLSCEQNLNHDAMYWYRQDPGQGLRLIYYSQIVNDFQKGDIAEGYSVSREKKESFPLTVTSAQKNPTAFYLCASSIGAQGVQPQHFGDGTRLSIL.

This chain links TRBV27 with TRBJ1-5, with 9 bases fitting TRBD1. The V segment lost 8 bases and the J segment 5 bases; nucleotides outside the gene matches: 7. Per the germline V gene, CDR1 is MNHEY and CDR2 is SMNVEV (reference sequence). There are 14 residues in the CDR3. CDR3 sequence (DNA): TGTGCCAGCCGGACAGGGGAATGGGATCAGCCCCAGCATTTT. Its protein product is CASRTGEWDQPQHF.

The V and J genes are TRBV11-2 and TRBJ1-6; D is perhaps TRBD1 (5 bases). Germline V gene lookup returns CDR1 SGHAT and CDR2 FQNNGV. Trimming pared 0 bases from V and 8 bases from J, leaving 14 bases between. The CDR3 spans 16 residues. The chain's CDR3 is CASSLDGGWADSPLHF. CDR3 nucleotides: TGTGCCAGCAGCTTAGACGGGGGGTGGGCTGATTCACCCCTCCACTTT.

The V call is TRBV19, the J call TRBJ1-1, with D uncertain. CDR3 size: 13 residues. The ends were cut back, 0 bases at V and 5 bases at J, with 7 bases in the middle. Germline V gene sequence: CDR1 LNHDA, CDR2 SQIVND (reference sequence). CDR3 DNA sequence: TGTGCCAGTAGTATAGACGGGGAGACTGAAGCTTTCTTT. Translating it yields CASSIDGETEAFF. Supplemented by reference TRBV19 and TRBJ1-1, the full variable domain reads DGGITQSPKYLFRKEGQNVTLSCEQNLNHDAMYWYRQDPGQGLRLIYYSQIVNDFQKGDIAEGYSVSREKKESFPLTVTSAQKNPTAFYLCASSIDGETEAFFGQGTRLTVV.

This chain links TRBV2 with TRBJ1-3; possible D gene TRBD1, 6 bases. There are 14 residues in the CDR3. Germline CDR1 SNHLY, CDR2 FYNNEI. Trimming removed 6 bases at V and 4 bases at J, with 13 bases between. CDR3 bases: TGTGCCAGCAGACAAGACAGGCAAGGAAACACCATATATTTT. It specifies CASRQDRQGNTIYF.

This chain links TRBV2 with TRBJ2-2; no definite D call. This CDR3 spans 14 amino acids. Trimming cost V 6 bases and J 5 bases, with 13 bases left between them. Germline V CDR1 and CDR2: SNHLY, FYNNEI. As DNA, the CDR3 is TGTGCCAGCAGGGCAAGACTGGAGACCGGGGAGCTGTTTTTT. Its protein product is CASRARLETGELFF.

The chain combines TRBV27 with TRBJ2-1; 7 bases fit TRBD2. The CDR3 has 12 residues. Germline assignment: CDR1 MNHEY and CDR2 SMNVEV (reference sequence). Trimming cost V 3 bases and J 7 bases; bases outside gene matches: 0. The CDR3 reads CASSLGGNEQFF. Written as DNA, the CDR3 is TGTGCCAGCAGTTTGGGGGGGAATGAGCAGTTCTTC.

The J gene is TRBJ2-7, the V gene TRBV19, with D tentatively TRBD2 (7 bases). CDR1 and CDR2 (germline): LNHDA, SQIVND (reference sequence). The CDR3 sequence is 16 residues long. With 7 bases removed from V and 0 bases from J, the gap between germline ends came to 19 bases. The chain's CDR3 is CASTPRGRGSSYEQYF. The DNA for the CDR3 is TGTGCCAGTACCCCACGGGGGCGGGGGAGCTCCTACGAGCAGTACTTC.

The gene calls are TRBV4-1 and TRBJ1-2, with TRBD1 identical over 7 bases. V shed 0 bases and J 8 bases; nucleotides not matched to a gene: 12. The CDR3 extends over 16 amino acids. Germline V gives CDR1 MGHRA, CDR2 YSYEKL. CDR3 protein: CASSQDAGQDLVGYTF. CDR3 in DNA: TGCGCCAGCAGCCAAGATGCCGGACAGGACCTAGTGGGCTACACCTTC.

The chain joins TRBV30 to TRBJ2-7; D call uncertain. CDR1 is GTSNPN and CDR2 is SVGIG in the germline V gene (reference sequence). V was cut by 2 bases and J by 2 bases, with 13 bases left in between. This CDR3 is built from 14 residues. Here the CDR3 DNA reads TGTGCCTGGAGTAATCCCGGGTTTGCCTACGAGCAGTACTTC. Protein: CAWSNPGFAYEQYF.

V usage is TRBV19 and J usage is TRBJ2-4, with unresolved D. In germline, CDR1 is LNHDA, CDR2 SQIVND (reference sequence). V was cut by 10 bases and J by 0 bases, with 10 bases left in between. The CDR3 consists of 13 residues. In nucleotides, the CDR3 is TGTGCCACATCCGGCTTAGCCAAAAACATTCAGTACTTC. This translates into CATSGLAKNIQYF.

This chain joins TRBV18 and TRBJ2-6; D is uncertain. The germline V and J ends were trimmed by 4 bases and 0 bases, with 7 bases remaining between them. The CDR3 contains 15 residues. CDR1 and CDR2 (germline): KGHSH, LQKENI. The CDR3 loop reads CASSRELSGANVLTF. CDR3 DNA: TGTGCCAGCTCACGAGAGCTCTCTGGGGCCAACGTCCTGACTTTC.

The J gene is TRBJ2-3, the V gene TRBV5-5; the match to TRBD1 covers 10 bases. In germline, CDR1 is SGHKS, CDR2 YYEKEE (reference sequence). The CDR3 is 15 amino acids. Germline trimming cut 2 bases from V and 4 bases from J; bases unmatched to any gene: 4. The CDR3 bases are TGTGCCAGCAGCTTATCGGGACAGGGGCCAGATACGCAGTATTTT. Translated: CASSLSGQGPDTQYF.

In the case of this clone: Other nucleotide sequences in the sample specify the same CDR3. The rearrangement links TRBV30 to TRBJ1-2; no clear D. V dropped 1 base and J dropped 5 bases, with 8 bases sitting between them. Germline values: CDR1 GTSNPN, CDR2 SVGIG (reference sequence). The CDR3 runs 12 residues. CDR3 residues: CAWSEGPYGYTF. The CDR3 DNA is TGTGCCTGGAGTGAAGGTCCATATGGCTACACCTTC.

V usage is TRBV27 and J usage is TRBJ2-4, with 7 bases aligning to TRBD2. Per germline, CDR1 MNHEY and CDR2 SMNVEV (reference sequence). J was trimmed by 1 base and V by 6 bases; bases with no gene match: 9. The CDR3 is 16 residues long. CDR3 in DNA: TGTGCCAGCAGAAGGGGAGGGGATACGGCCAAAAACATTCAGTACTTC. This encodes CASRRGGDTAKNIQYF.

On this clone itself: One end of the junction is discordant with germline, which a read error may explain. The chain carries TRBV7-2 and TRBJ1-1; 10 nucleotides line up with TRBD1. CDR3 length: 18 amino acids. CDR1 SGHTA and CDR2 FQGNSA come from the germline V gene. The CDR3 loop reads CASTAMTGGIRGNAEAFF. DNA for the CDR3: TGTGCCAGCACCGCGATGACAGGGGGCATTCGGGGGAACGCTGAAGCTTTCTTT.

This clone was observed a single time. The chain links TRBV30 to TRBJ1-2, with 10 bases that match TRBD1. The CDR3 has 14 amino acids. Trimming cost V 2 bases and J 7 bases; bases outside gene matches: 7. The germline V gene has CDR1 GTSNPN and CDR2 SVGIG (reference sequence). The CDR3 loop is CAWSLGQGFGGYTF. In nucleotides, the CDR3 is TGTGCCTGGAGTTTGGGACAGGGGTTCGGTGGCTACACCTTC.

The V gene is TRBV27, the J gene TRBJ1-2; no reliable D call. The CDR3 has 19 residues. The ends were cut back, 0 bases at V and 7 bases at J, with 27 bases in the middle. Per germline, CDR1 MNHEY and CDR2 SMNVEV (reference sequence). In DNA, the CDR3 is TGTGCCAGCAGTTTATCGTTTTCCCAGGAGTACGGGTCGATCAGTGGCTACACCTTC. This encodes CASSLSFSQEYGSISGYTF.

The rearrangement uses TRBV29-1 and TRBJ1-2; 8 bases fit TRBD1. Germline CDR1 is SQVTM and CDR2 is ANQGSEA. The ends lost 7 bases at V and 0 bases at J; junction bases unmatched: 4. CDR3 size: 13 residues. CDR3 region: CSAGQATNYGYTF. The DNA of the CDR3 is TGCAGCGCGGGACAGGCCACTAACTATGGCTACACCTTC.